A selection of T cell receptor beta chains follows, all from one sample in a study of regulatory T cells in long-lasting Graves disease. MiXCR was run by TCRdb on the multiplex PCR reads, yielding one entry per CDR3 protein. Of around 470,000 distinct CDR3 sequences listed, approximately 14% are singletons. The data also belong to a second study, concerning T cells in Graves' hyperthyroidism and ophthalmopathy.

Sequencing was performed on peripheral blood mononuclear cells (PBMCs), taken at new diagnosis, from a patient treated with antithyroid drugs. The receptors derive from a woman in her forties or fifties with Graves disease. CDR3s include the opening cysteine and the closing phenylalanine or tryptophan. The D gene is left open where the match is weak. Not every row has a clone size; where given, it reads once, few, many or a size class.

.	TRBV24-1	TRBJ1-1	.	CATSDGREAFF	TGTGCCACCAGTGATGGTCGTGAAGCTTTCTTT
.	TRBV30	TRBJ1-1	few	CAWSALLNTEAFF	TGTGCCTGGAGTGCTCTGTTGAACACTGAAGCTTTCTTT
.	TRBV7-8	TRBJ2-7	many	CASSLQPVRTYEQYF	TGTGCCAGCAGCTTACAACCAGTAAGAACCTACGAGCAGTACTTC
.	TRBV28	TRBJ1-5	few	CASSESNRVNQPQHF	TGTGCCAGCAGTGAGTCAAACAGGGTAAATCAGCCCCAGCATTTT
TRBD1	TRBV6-1	TRBJ2-5	.	CASREGQEEETQYF	TGTGCCAGCAGAGAGGGACAGGAAGAAGAGACCCAGTACTTC
TRBD1	TRBV2	TRBJ2-7	many	CASTRGQGIVYEQYF	TGTGCCAGCACCCGAGGACAGGGGATTGTCTACGAGCAGTACTTC
.	TRBV29-1	TRBJ2-2	many	CSVVRGTGELFF	TGCAGCGTTGTACGGGGGACCGGGGAGCTGTTTTTT
.	TRBV11-2	TRBJ2-1	many	CASSLGHLGSNEQFF	TGTGCCAGCAGCTTAGGGCACCTTGGCAGCAATGAGCAGTTCTTC
TRBD2	TRBV29-1	TRBJ2-1	.	CSVDEALAGVGEQFF	TGCAGCGTTGATGAGGCGCTAGCGGGAGTAGGGGAGCAGTTCTTC
.	TRBV29-1	TRBJ2-3	few	CSSRERLLHTDTQYF	TGCAGCAGCAGAGAGCGGCTGCTCCACACAGATACGCAGTATTTT
TRBD2	TRBV7-2	TRBJ2-5	many	CASSLTSSGKETQYF	TGTGCCAGCAGCTTAACGTCTAGCGGGAAAGAGACCCAGTACTTC
.	TRBV4-2	TRBJ1-4	few	CASSQDPTLTNEKLFF	TGTGCCAGCAGCCAAGACCCGACCCTAACTAATGAAAAACTGTTTTTT
.	TRBV7-2	TRBJ1-3	few	CASSRRQVTGNTIYF	TGTGCCAGCAGCCGAAGACAGGTTACTGGAAACACCATATATTTT
TRBD2	TRBV20-1	TRBJ2-3	many	CSASSGREVSDTQYF	TGCAGTGCTTCGAGTGGGCGGGAGGTGTCAGATACGCAGTATTTT
TRBD1	TRBV24-1	TRBJ2-2	.	CATSDPLSTGDTNTGELFF	TGTGCCACCAGTGATCCTCTGAGCACAGGGGACACGAACACCGGGGAGCTGTTTTTT
.	TRBV4-1	TRBJ1-1	.	CASSQGQALGEAFF	TGCGCCAGCAGCCAAGGACAGGCCCTCGGTGAAGCTTTCTTT
TRBD2	TRBV6-9	TRBJ2-2	few	CASSSHGGKNTGELFF	TGTGCCAGCAGTTCCCACGGGGGGAAGAACACCGGGGAGCTGTTTTTT
.	TRBV9	TRBJ2-1	.	CASSPPGPYNEQFF	TGTGCCAGCAGCCCCCCAGGACCTTACAATGAGCAGTTCTTC
.	TRBV3-1	TRBJ1-1	.	CASSSGHTNTEAFF	TGTGCCAGCAGCTCGGGACACACGAACACTGAAGCTTTCTTT
.	TRBV29-1	TRBJ1-1	many	CSVVQGTEAFF	TGCAGCGTTGTACAGGGCACTGAAGCTTTCTTT
.	TRBV9	TRBJ1-5	.	CASSVGQRNQPQHF	TGTGCCAGCAGCGTAGGCCAACGCAATCAGCCCCAGCATTTT
TRBD2	TRBV27	TRBJ2-1	.	CASSLSERENNEQFF	TGTGCCAGCAGTTTATCGGAGCGGGAGAACAATGAGCAGTTCTTC